The source of this T cell receptor beta chain is a study of blood T cell repertoires in COVID-19. Measured with immunoSEQ multiplex PCR; TCRdb has only the in-frame clones, and not every one. The sample lists around 130,000 clones; less than 90% were seen once. This clonotype was obtained from a man in his 60s with acute or convalescent COVID-19. Sequencing used peripheral blood.

In nucleotides, the CDR3 is TGCGCCAGCAGCTCTAGGGGAAGAATAGGGACCGGGGAGCTGTTTTTT. Protein sequence: CASSSRGRIGTGELFF. V is TRBV5-1 and J is TRBJ2-2; TRBD1 might be the D (5 bases). The CDR3 length is 16 residues. V lost 3 bases and J lost 5, with 17 bases in between. The germline gives CDR1 SGHRS, CDR2 YFSETQ.